This T cell receptor beta chain originates from a study of neurological immune-mediated disorders. With 10-nucleotide random UMIs, 5'RACE was used to make the cDNA. TCRdb independently ran MiXCR on the 5' RACE reads; one entry per CDR3 protein. Among some 10,000 distinct CDR3 sequences listed, around 20% were seen once. This clonotype was observed at least ten times. Sequences were obtained from CD8+ T cells from blood. This sequence originates from a woman aged 60-75 years with HTLV-1-associated myelopathy (HAM/TSP).

In DNA, the CDR3 is TGCGCCAGCAGCTTGAGACGGAGCACAGATACGCAGTATTTT. It is translated as CASSLRRSTDTQYF. This chain connects TRBV5-1 to TRBJ2-3; D not resolved. V was cut by 1 base and J by 0 bases, with 6 bases left in between. The CDR3 is 14 residues long. Germline values: CDR1 SGHRS, CDR2 YFSETQ.